In its sample, the clone carrying this T cell receptor beta chain ranks as medium-sized. Its antigen remains unknown. Attachment of unique molecular identifiers to individual cDNA molecules was performed. TCRdb independently ran MiXCR on the 5' RACE reads; one entry per CDR3 protein. The sample includes more than 25,000 distinct CDR3 sequences, roughly 5.6% of them seen just once. Germline lookup yields CDR1 SGHTA and CDR2 FQGNSA. V lost 3 bases and J 7 bases, leaving 17 bases between the germline ends. The CDR3 loop spans 15 amino acids. These data originate in a study of early T cells in non-severe SARS-CoV-2 infection. Whole-study findings and limits: VDJdb-based matching was biased toward anti-spike CD8 responses and missed private and CD4 specificities.

The rearrangement joins TRBV7-2 to TRBJ2-3; TRBD2 might be the D (6 bases). Sequences were obtained from whole blood. This receptor was taken from an adult who was a healthcare worker with PCR-confirmed SARS-CoV-2 infection or an uninfected control (not recorded which). The CDR3 region is CASSFSSANTNTQYF. In DNA form, the CDR3 reads TGTGCCAGCAGCTTCTCTAGCGCCAATACAAATACGCAGTATTTT.